Below, one T cell receptor (beta chain) is given with its context. Its antigen has not been determined. Base qualities are missing; no much larger clone stands one base away. This was a case-control study nested in a cohort of healthcare workers in London, UK, who had nasopharyngeal swab PCR tests and blood samples taken every week. Healthcare workers were enrolled in the week of the UK lockdown, from 23 to 31 March 2020, and were followed every week for up to roughly 16 weeks. The library was made by 5' RACE. The data were produced on a NextSeq 500. The TCR library protocol attached unique molecular identifiers to individual cDNA molecules to correct for sequencing error and PCR bias. Sequencing covered both TCR alpha and beta chains, and within each sample the abundances of alpha and beta sequences were tightly co-correlated. In the original analysis: V gene, J gene and CDR3 annotation of TCR sequences was performed with Decombinator V4. TCRs were defined as expanded if a significant change between any two time points was detected under a Poisson model with p below 0.0001. TCR abundances were normalised to the total number of TCRs sequenced in each sample and reported as counts per million. TRAV1-2 paired with TRAJ12, TRAJ20 or TRAJ33 defined MAIT TCRs, while TRAV10 paired with TRAJ18 defined iNKT TCRs. VDJdb, accessed 1 November 2021, was searched for CMV, EBV and SARS-CoV-2 annotated TCRs, excluding TCRs annotated for multiple antigens. TCRdb trimmed the raw reads at Q25, called clones with MiXCR and kept productive beta chains. For every CDR3 protein sequence, its rows merge into one entry that carries the most common genes and DNA. The V and J calls reflect TCRdb's pipeline rather than the authors' work. Within this sample are over 35,000 distinct CDR3 sequences, with about 5.7% of them counted one time only. Jointly, the top ten make up under 25% of the sample.

Unmatched junction bases come to 14, with V trimmed by 8 bases and J by 7 bases. CDR1 and CDR2, looked up from the germline V gene, are MDHEN and SYDVKM. The CDR3 sequence holds 14 residues, the cysteine and phenylalanine included. Only CDR3 DNA remains: 42 bases, in frame from the first base. This record belongs to a study of early T cells in non-severe SARS-CoV-2 infection (dated by TCRdb to the early 2020s). At the level of the whole study: TCR sequencing used bulk RNA from unsorted whole blood, so alpha and beta chains could not be paired.

Findings and caveats that apply to the study as a whole: VDJdb matching was skewed toward anti-spike CD8 responses and likely underestimated virus-specific expansions, missing private and CD4 specificities.

The sequence derives from an adult who was a healthcare worker with PCR-confirmed SARS-CoV-2 infection or an uninfected control (not recorded which). The sample here was whole blood, taken at baseline. Recombination joined TRBV28 with TRBJ2-7; a stretch of 7 junction bases matches TRBD2. The sequence in DNA is TGTGCCAGCGACCCCGCGCGGGAGCTAAGGGAGCAGTACTTC. Translation gives CASDPARELREQYF.